A single sample gave rise to the 9 T cell receptor beta chains below, sequenced in a study of blood T cell repertoires in COVID-19. The assay was immunoSEQ multiplex PCR, and TCRdb's table has in-frame clones only and misses some. The data contain approximately 240,000 clones, just under 85% of them seen just once; the ten biggest clones take up under 4.5%. The sequenced sample was peripheral blood. Receptors were obtained from a man aged 45-65 years with acute or convalescent COVID-19.

The chain links TRBV9 to TRBJ2-7; TRBD2 matches 13 bases. There are 17 residues in the CDR3. V lost 0 bases to trimming and J lost 5 bases; unmatched junction nucleotides: 8. Germline CDR1 and CDR2: SGDLS and YYNGEE. In DNA, the CDR3 is TGTGCCAGCAGCGTAGGGACTAGCGGGAGCGGGCGCCACGAGCAGTACTTC. This codes for CASSVGTSGSGRHEQYF.

This chain connects TRBV19 to TRBJ1-1; no clear D gene. V was clipped by 2 bases and J by 4 bases, with 14 bases between them. The CDR3 is 15 amino acids. Germline V CDR1 and CDR2: LNHDA, SQIVND (reference sequence). CDR3 region: CASSIFGEPVTEAFF. The CDR3 nucleotides read TGTGCCAGTAGTATATTCGGAGAGCCGGTCACTGAAGCTTTCTTT.

This sequence joins TRBV5-4 and TRBJ2-1, with 8 nucleotides matching TRBD2. Per germline, CDR1 SGHNT and CDR2 YYREEE (reference sequence). This CDR3 region has 13 residues. The junction had 6 bases not matched to a gene; V was cut back by 4 bases and J by 9 bases. The CDR3 reads CASSGRTSREQFF. The CDR3 DNA follows: TGTGCCAGCAGCGGACGGACTAGCCGTGAGCAGTTCTTC.

This rearrangement joins TRBV30 to TRBJ1-5; 11 nucleotides match TRBD1. Germline V gene sequence: CDR1 GTSNPN, CDR2 SVGIG (reference sequence). J gave up 7 bases and V 3 bases, and 11 bases lay outside the gene matches. The CDR3 contains 16 residues. CDR3 sequence: CAWSLDRGPGGQPQHF. CDR3 DNA sequence: TGTGCCTGGAGCCTGGACAGGGGGCCGGGTGGCCAGCCCCAGCATTTT.

V and J are TRBV6-5 and TRBJ1-4, with a tentative D call TRBD1 (6 bases). Looked up from germline, CDR1 is MNHEY and CDR2 is SVGAGI. CDR3 length: 16 residues. Trimming pared 2 bases from V and 3 bases from J, leaving 13 bases between. The DNA for the CDR3 is TGTGCCAGCAGTTACAATCAGGGGTGGGCTAATGAAAAACTGTTTTTT. Translation: CASSYNQGWANEKLFF.

The chain carries TRBV7-3 and TRBJ2-1, with 10 bases matching TRBD2. Germline V gene sequence: CDR1 SGHTA, CDR2 FQGTGA. Trimming cost V 4 bases and J 4 bases; bases outside gene matches: 13. This CDR3 contains 18 residues. DNA for the CDR3: TGTGCCAGCAGCTCCCGCCCCTACCGGACTAGCGGTTACAATGAGCAGTTCTTC. This gives the protein CASSSRPYRTSGYNEQFF.

The V and J genes are TRBV27 and TRBJ2-7; the match to TRBD2 covers 9 bases. The germline gives CDR1 MNHEY, CDR2 SMNVEV (reference sequence). The CDR3 runs 14 residues. The trim removed 3 bases at V and 6 bases at J, leaving 6 bases unmatched. The CDR3: CASSLGLAYREQYF. Written as DNA, the CDR3 is TGTGCCAGCAGTTTGGGACTAGCTTATCGCGAGCAGTACTTC.

This chain uses TRBV2 with TRBJ1-1, with D possibly TRBD1 on 5 matching bases. The CDR3 is made up of 15 amino acids. The V gene's germline CDR1 is SNHLY and CDR2 FYNNEI. Trimming shortened V by 4 bases and J by 4 bases, and 16 bases separated the two germline ends. CDR3 region: CASSGFSAGLTEAFF. Written as DNA, the CDR3 is TGTGCCAGCAGTGGGTTTTCCGCGGGACTCACTGAAGCTTTCTTT.

The V call is TRBV28, the J call TRBJ2-3, with D tentatively TRBD1 (6 bases). The CDR3 consists of 12 residues. V was cut by 7 bases and J by 8 bases, with 13 bases left in between. Germline V gene data show CDR1 as MDHEN and CDR2 as SYDVKM. Here the CDR3 reads CASKYLGGTQYF. In DNA form, the CDR3 reads TGTGCCAGCAAGTACTTAGGGGGTACGCAGTATTTT.